This T cell receptor beta chain was sequenced in a study of cytomegalovirus exposure and HLA in healthy donors. Study-wide results and caveats: First-cohort TCR clusters tended to co-occur in the roughly 130 validation repertoires, a later analysis found. The study put 150 or so TCR beta chains on its list as cytomegalovirus-associated.

This table comes from immunoSEQ multiplex PCR, and its TCRdb copy is limited to in-frame clones, with some not included. In the table there are about 64,000 clones, approximately 90% of which are singletons. The V end was cut by 5 bases, the J end by 0 bases, with 14 bases between. This CDR3 has 16 amino acids. The germline V gene encodes CDR1 SGHTA and CDR2 FQGNSA. In regard to this clone: The antigen is not known.

Separation from the approximately 660-subject first cohort characterized the approximately 120-subject validation cohort, to which the donors belonged. Sequencing used PBMCs. The V call is TRBV7-2, the J call TRBJ1-3, with D possibly being TRBD1 (5 bases). This clonotype was sampled from a woman under 30 in good health and CMV-seronegative. The CDR3 reads CASSPTGTNSGNTIYF. DNA of the CDR3: TGTGCCAGCAGCCCCACCGGGACTAACTCTGGAAACACCATATATTTT.